The clone carrying this T cell receptor (beta chain) was found a few times. The data stem from a study of blood T cell repertoires in COVID-19. Study-level background: The United States, Italy and Spain supplied acute and convalescent COVID-19 samples.

Under the authors' procedure: Reference gene primer amplification gave estimated nucleated cell counts. This table comes from immunoSEQ multiplex PCR, and its TCRdb copy is limited to in-frame clones, with some not included. That table is the source of V, J and clone size, and D and trimming were worked out from the DNA. The sample lists under 300,000 clones, 75% to 90% occurring once. Self-reported history from a screening survey and questionnaire set each donor's cohort. V was clipped by 5 bases and J by 1 base, with 10 bases between them. The CDR3 has 15 amino acids. The germline CDR1 and CDR2 sequences are SGHNT and YYREEE (reference sequence).

This TCR was recovered from a woman aged 40 to 50 with acute COVID-19. V usage is TRBV5-4 and J usage is TRBJ2-6, with D perhaps TRBD1 (5 bases). The sequenced material came from PBMCs or T cells enriched from blood (not recorded which). The chain's CDR3 is CASRLDSSGANVLTF. DNA of the CDR3: TGTGCCAGCAGACTTGACAGTTCTGGGGCCAACGTCCTGACTTTC.